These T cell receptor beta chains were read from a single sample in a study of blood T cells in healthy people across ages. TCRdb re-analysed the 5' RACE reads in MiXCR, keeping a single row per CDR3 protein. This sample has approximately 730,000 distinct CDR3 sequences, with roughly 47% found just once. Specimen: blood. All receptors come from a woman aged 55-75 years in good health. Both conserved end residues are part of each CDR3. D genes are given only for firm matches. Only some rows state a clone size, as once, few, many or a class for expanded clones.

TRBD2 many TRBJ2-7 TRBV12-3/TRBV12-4 CASSPGTSRPYEQYF TGTGCCAGCAGTCCGGGGACTAGCAGGCCTTACGAGCAGTACTTC
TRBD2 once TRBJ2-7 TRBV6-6 CASSYGRGVAGVNEQYF TGTGCCAGCAGTTACGGTCGCGGGGTAGCGGGAGTCAATGAGCAGTACTTC
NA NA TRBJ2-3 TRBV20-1 CSADDTPTQYF TGCAGTGCTGACGACACCCCTACGCAGTATTTT
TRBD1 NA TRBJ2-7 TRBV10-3 CAISRSGTVAEGEQYF TGTGCCATCAGCAGATCCGGGACAGTGGCCGAGGGGGAGCAGTACTTC
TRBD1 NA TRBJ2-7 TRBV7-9 CASSLQTGGFHEQYF TGTGCCAGCAGCTTACAGACAGGGGGCTTCCACGAGCAGTACTTC
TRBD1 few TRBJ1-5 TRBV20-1 CSARFTGGSNQPQHF TGCAGTGCTAGGTTTACAGGGGGTAGCAATCAGCCCCAGCATTTT
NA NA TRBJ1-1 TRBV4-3 CASSQGTQGTEAFF TGCGCCAGCAGCCAAGGGACACAGGGCACTGAAGCTTTCTTT
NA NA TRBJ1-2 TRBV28 CAGSSPLSEGYTF TGTGCCGGCAGTTCCCCTCTTTCTGAGGGCTACACCTTC
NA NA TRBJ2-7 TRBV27 CASSLSGNGNTEQYF TGTGCCAGCAGTTTATCAGGGAACGGGAATACCGAGCAGTACTTC
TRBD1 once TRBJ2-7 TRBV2 CASRDRGYYEQYF TGTGCCAGCAGGGACAGGGGATACTACGAGCAGTACTTC
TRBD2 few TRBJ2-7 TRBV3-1 CASRRSMWGGYYEQYF TGTGCCAGCAGGCGGTCCATGTGGGGAGGGTACTACGAGCAGTACTTC
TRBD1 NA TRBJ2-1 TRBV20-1 CSATSTGVEFF TGCAGTGCTACTTCGACAGGGGTGGAGTTCTTC
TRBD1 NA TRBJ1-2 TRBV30 CAWSVEGQSYGYTF TGTGCCTGGAGTGTGGAGGGACAGAGCTATGGCTACACCTTC
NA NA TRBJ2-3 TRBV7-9 CASSFSSGADTQYF TGTGCCAGCAGCTTCAGTTCAGGCGCAGATACGCAGTATTTT
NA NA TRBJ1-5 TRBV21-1 CASSSQGPNQPQHF TGTGCCAGCAGCTCACAGGGTCCCAATCAGCCCCAGCATTTT
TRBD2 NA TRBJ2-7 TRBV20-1 CSARLGEREEDEQYF TGCAGTGCTAGGCTAGGGGAGCGGGAGGAAGACGAGCAGTACTTC
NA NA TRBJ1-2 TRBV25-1 CASSESRAGYTF TGTGCCAGCAGTGAATCTAGAGCCGGCTACACCTTC
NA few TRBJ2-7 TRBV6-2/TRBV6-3 CASSYSERLGEQYF TGTGCCAGCAGTTATTCAGAGCGCCTCGGCGAGCAGTACTTC
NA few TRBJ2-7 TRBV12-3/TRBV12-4 CASSFKGPSYEQYF TGTGCCAGCAGTTTCAAAGGGCCCTCCTACGAGCAGTACTTC
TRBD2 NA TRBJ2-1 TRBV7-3 CASSLFSRGTSGRSGNEQFF TGTGCCAGCAGCTTATTTTCGAGGGGGACTAGCGGGAGGAGTGGCAATGAGCAGTTCTTC
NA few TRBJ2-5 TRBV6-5 CASSPRDTQETQYF TGTGCCAGCAGCCCCCGGGACACCCAAGAGACCCAGTACTTC
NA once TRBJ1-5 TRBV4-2 CASSQEGTGSDQPQHF TGTGCCAGCAGCCAAGAGGGGACGGGTTCGGATCAGCCCCAGCATTTT
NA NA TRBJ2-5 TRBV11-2 CASSLVGRQETQYF TGTGCCAGCAGCTTAGTTGGGCGGCAAGAGACCCAGTACTTC
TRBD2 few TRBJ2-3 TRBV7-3 CASSRRTGGTTDTQYF TGTGCCAGCAGCCGCCGGACCGGGGGGACGACAGATACGCAGTATTTT
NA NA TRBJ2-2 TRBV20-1 CSAPGPANTGELFF TGCAGTGCCCCGGGACCGGCGAACACCGGGGAGCTGTTTTTT
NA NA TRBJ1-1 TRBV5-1 CASSLEAGWTTEVFF TGCGCCAGCAGCTTGGAGGCGGGCTGGACCACTGAAGTTTTCTTT
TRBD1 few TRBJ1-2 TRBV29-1 CSVAGGGYTF TGCAGCGTGGCAGGGGGCGGCTACACCTTC
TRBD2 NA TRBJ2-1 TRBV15 CATSRPRTSGLNEQFF TGTGCCACCAGCAGACCCCGGACTAGCGGCCTCAATGAGCAGTTCTTC
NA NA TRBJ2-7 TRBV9 CASSARDTYSYEQYF TGTGCCAGCAGCGCCCGGGACACTTACTCCTACGAGCAGTACTTC
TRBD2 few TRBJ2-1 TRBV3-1 CASSSPGGPSNEQFF TGTGCCAGCAGCAGTCCGGGGGGGCCTTCCAATGAGCAGTTCTTC
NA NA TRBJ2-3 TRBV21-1 CASSKGDRGLAGVSTDTQYF TGTGCCAGCAGCAAGGGGGACCGCGGACTAGCGGGGGTGAGCACAGATACGCAGTATTTT
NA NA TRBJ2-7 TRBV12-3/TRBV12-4 CASSFYGYEQYF TGTGCCAGCAGTTTTTACGGCTACGAGCAGTACTTC
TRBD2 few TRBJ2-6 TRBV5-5 CASSPLGGLWGANVLTF TGTGCCAGCAGCCCGCTGGGAGGGCTTTGGGGGGCCAACGTCCTGACTTTC
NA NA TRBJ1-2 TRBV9 CASSVSSGAANYGYTF TGTGCCAGCAGCGTTTCGAGCGGGGCGGCAAACTATGGCTACACCTTC
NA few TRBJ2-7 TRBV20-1 CSARDERRGLAYEQYF TGCAGTGCTAGAGACGAACGGAGGGGCCTTGCCTACGAGCAGTACTTC
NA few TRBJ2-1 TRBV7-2 CASSLGPSAEQFF TGTGCCAGCAGCTTAGGTCCCAGCGCTGAGCAGTTCTTC
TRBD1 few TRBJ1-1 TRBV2 CASMGTGGTEAFF TGTGCCAGCATGGGGACAGGGGGCACTGAAGCTTTCTTT
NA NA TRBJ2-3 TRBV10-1 CASNRGAADTQYF TGCGCCAGCAATCGGGGGGCGGCAGATACGCAGTATTTT
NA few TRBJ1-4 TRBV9 CASSVTGTEKKLFF TGTGCCAGCAGTGTCACCGGGACGGAGAAAAAACTGTTTTTT
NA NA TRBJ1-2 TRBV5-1 CASSRGGPGYNYGYTF TGCGCCAGCAGCCGAGGGGGTCCGGGTTATAACTATGGCTACACCTTC
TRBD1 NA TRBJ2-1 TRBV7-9 CASTLDRGLGNEQFF TGTGCCAGCACCCTAGACAGGGGTTTGGGGAATGAGCAGTTCTTC
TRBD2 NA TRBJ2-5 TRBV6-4 CASSAERGPQETQYF TGTGCCAGCAGCGCGGAGCGGGGGCCCCAAGAGACCCAGTACTTC
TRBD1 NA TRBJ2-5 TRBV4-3 CASSLQITGGAETQYF TGCGCCAGCAGCCTTCAAATTACAGGGGGCGCGGAGACCCAGTACTTC
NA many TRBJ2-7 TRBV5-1 CASSQGPNEQYF TGCGCCAGCAGCCAGGGTCCCAACGAGCAGTACTTC
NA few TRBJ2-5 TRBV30 CAWDPWEQETQYF TGTGCCTGGGACCCCTGGGAGCAAGAGACCCAGTACTTC
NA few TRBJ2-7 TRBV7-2 CASTITGPYEQYF TGTGCCAGCACCATTACCGGCCCCTACGAGCAGTACTTC
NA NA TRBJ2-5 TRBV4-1 CASSQDPGDSMQETQYF TGCGCCAGCAGCCAAGATCCCGGGGACTCCATGCAAGAGACCCAGTACTTC
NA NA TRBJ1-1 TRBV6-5 CASSYGDGFGALNTEAFF TGTGCCAGCAGTTACGGAGACGGTTTCGGGGCCCTGAACACTGAAGCTTTCTTT
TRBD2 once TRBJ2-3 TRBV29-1 CSYRTSADTQYF TGCAGCTACAGGACTAGCGCTGATACGCAGTATTTT
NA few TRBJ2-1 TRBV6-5 CASTTNGGGPNEQFF TGTGCCAGCACCACTAATGGGGGCGGTCCCAATGAGCAGTTCTTC
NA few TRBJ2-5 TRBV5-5 CASSLSWEETQYF TGTGCCAGCAGCTTAAGCTGGGAAGAGACCCAGTACTTC
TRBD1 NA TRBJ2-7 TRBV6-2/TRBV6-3 CASTDRVPYEQYF TGTGCCAGCACGGACAGGGTTCCATACGAGCAGTACTTC